A selection of T cell receptor beta chains follows, all from one sample in a study of OX40 agonist ivuxolimab in advanced cancers. Clones were sequenced by immunoSEQ multiplex PCR, and TCRdb holds only the in-frame ones, with some missing. The data show 75,000 to 90,000 clones, around 90% seen once. This sample comprised CD4+ or CD8+ T cells sorted from blood, obtained in a trial of the OX40 agonist ivuxolimab. The receptor set was obtained from an adult with an advanced solid tumor such as melanoma, head and neck, liver or kidney cancer. CDR3s include the opening cysteine and the closing phenylalanine or tryptophan. A D gene is named only where the DNA matches it firmly. Only some rows state a clone size, as once, few, many or a class for expanded clones.

v_gene: TRBV10-3; d_gene: NA; abundance: NA; j_gene: TRBJ1-1; CDR3aa: CAISEGQGTSPSVNTEAFF; CDR3nt: TGTGCCATCAGTGAGGGGCAGGGGACGTCACCTTCCGTGAACACTGAAGCTTTCTTT
v_gene: TRBV6-5; d_gene: NA; abundance: NA; j_gene: TRBJ1-2; CDR3aa: CASSYSSPDYGYTF; CDR3nt: TGTGCCAGCAGTTACTCGAGCCCGGACTATGGCTACACCTTC
v_gene: TRBV4-3; d_gene: NA; abundance: NA; j_gene: TRBJ2-2; CDR3aa: CASSQDPGEVTGELFF; CDR3nt: TGCGCCAGCAGCCAAGATCCGGGCGAGGTAACCGGGGAGCTGTTTTTT
v_gene: TRBV19; d_gene: NA; abundance: NA; j_gene: TRBJ1-1; CDR3aa: CASSTGMNTEAFF; CDR3nt: TGTGCCAGTAGTACAGGGATGAACACTGAAGCTTTCTTT
v_gene: TRBV11-2; d_gene: NA; abundance: NA; j_gene: TRBJ2-5; CDR3aa: CASSNNPGTQYF; CDR3nt: TGTGCCAGCAGCAATAACCCCGGGACCCAGTACTTC
v_gene: TRBV10-3; d_gene: NA; abundance: once; j_gene: TRBJ1-6; CDR3aa: CAISEEDKRYNSPLHF; CDR3nt: TGTGCCATCAGTGAGGAGGACAAGAGGTATAATTCACCCCTCCACTTT
v_gene: TRBV28; d_gene: NA; abundance: few; j_gene: TRBJ1-5; CDR3aa: CASRRGTKYQPQHF; CDR3nt: TGTGCCAGCAGACGCGGGACCAAATATCAGCCCCAGCATTTT
v_gene: TRBV23-1; d_gene: NA; abundance: NA; j_gene: TRBJ1-1; CDR3aa: CASSPRDTPLKAFF; CDR3nt: TGCGCCAGCAGCCCACGGGACACTCCTCTCAAAGCTTTCTTT
v_gene: TRBV7-9; d_gene: NA; abundance: NA; j_gene: TRBJ1-2; CDR3aa: CASSLAEGGAIGYTF; CDR3nt: TGTGCCAGCAGCTTAGCTGAGGGGGGGGCTATTGGCTACACCTTC
v_gene: TRBV27; d_gene: NA; abundance: NA; j_gene: TRBJ1-2; CDR3aa: CASSFQLQGRGGYGYTF; CDR3nt: TGTGCCAGCAGTTTTCAACTTCAGGGGAGGGGTGGCTATGGCTACACCTTC
v_gene: TRBV15; d_gene: NA; abundance: NA; j_gene: TRBJ1-4; CDR3aa: CATSRDRGEKLFF; CDR3nt: TGTGCCACCAGCAGAGATAGGGGTGAAAAACTGTTTTTT
v_gene: TRBV28; d_gene: NA; abundance: NA; j_gene: TRBJ2-1; CDR3aa: CASNYLGVARADEQFF; CDR3nt: TGTGCCAGCAATTACCTCGGGGTAGCTAGGGCGGATGAGCAGTTCTTC
v_gene: TRBV27; d_gene: NA; abundance: NA; j_gene: TRBJ2-5; CDR3aa: CASSGSGVETQYF; CDR3nt: TGTGCCAGCAGTGGGTCGGGGGTTGAGACCCAGTACTTC
v_gene: TRBV15; d_gene: NA; abundance: NA; j_gene: TRBJ2-7; CDR3aa: CATSAHAGKDEQYF; CDR3nt: TGTGCCACCAGCGCCCACGCAGGCAAGGACGAGCAGTACTTC
v_gene: TRBV11-2; d_gene: TRBD1; abundance: once; j_gene: TRBJ2-1; CDR3aa: CASSLGTVHNEQFF; CDR3nt: TGTGCCAGCAGCCTTGGGACAGTGCACAATGAGCAGTTCTTC
v_gene: TRBV6-5; d_gene: NA; abundance: NA; j_gene: TRBJ2-2; CDR3aa: CASSSGGGSGELFF; CDR3nt: TGTGCCAGCAGTTCCGGGGGTGGATCCGGGGAGCTGTTTTTT
v_gene: TRBV7-8; d_gene: TRBD1; abundance: NA; j_gene: TRBJ1-5; CDR3aa: CASSFSTGLGNQPQHF; CDR3nt: TGTGCCAGCAGCTTCTCGACAGGGTTAGGTAATCAGCCCCAGCATTTT
v_gene: TRBV28; d_gene: NA; abundance: NA; j_gene: TRBJ2-7; CDR3aa: CASTPLPSYEQYF; CDR3nt: TGTGCCAGTACCCCCCTACCCTCCTACGAGCAGTACTTC
v_gene: TRBV12-5; d_gene: NA; abundance: NA; j_gene: TRBJ2-1; CDR3aa: CASGPEFDEQFF; CDR3nt: TGTGCTAGTGGGCCGGAGTTCGATGAGCAGTTCTTC
v_gene: TRBV15; d_gene: NA; abundance: NA; j_gene: TRBJ1-2; CDR3aa: CATSRGGENYGYTF; CDR3nt: TGTGCCACCAGCAGAGGCGGGGAAAACTATGGCTACACCTTC
v_gene: TRBV4-3; d_gene: TRBD1; abundance: NA; j_gene: TRBJ2-1; CDR3aa: CASSQLTGLGNEQFF; CDR3nt: TGCGCCAGCAGCCAACTGACAGGGCTAGGCAATGAGCAGTTCTTC
v_gene: TRBV9; d_gene: NA; abundance: NA; j_gene: TRBJ2-5; CDR3aa: CASSVWGGRFETQYF; CDR3nt: TGTGCCAGCAGCGTTTGGGGGGGCCGGTTTGAGACCCAGTACTTC
v_gene: TRBV4-1; d_gene: NA; abundance: NA; j_gene: TRBJ2-5; CDR3aa: CASSRGIGAQETQYF; CDR3nt: TGCGCCAGCAGCAGGGGTATAGGGGCGCAAGAGACCCAGTACTTC
v_gene: TRBV19; d_gene: NA; abundance: NA; j_gene: TRBJ1-5; CDR3aa: CASTTEGHNQPQHF; CDR3nt: TGTGCCAGTACGACAGAAGGCCACAATCAGCCCCAGCATTTT
v_gene: TRBV2; d_gene: NA; abundance: NA; j_gene: TRBJ1-5; CDR3aa: CASSVTGHQPQHF; CDR3nt: TGTGCCAGCAGTGTCACAGGCCATCAGCCCCAGCATTTT
v_gene: TRBV9; d_gene: NA; abundance: NA; j_gene: TRBJ1-2; CDR3aa: CASSDGDLANYGYTF; CDR3nt: TGTGCCAGCAGCGACGGGGATCTAGCTAACTATGGCTACACCTTC
v_gene: TRBV4-3; d_gene: NA; abundance: NA; j_gene: TRBJ1-1; CDR3aa: CASTFRNGGRDTEAFF; CDR3nt: TGCGCCAGCACCTTTCGGAATGGGGGGAGGGACACTGAAGCTTTCTTT
v_gene: TRBV7-3; d_gene: NA; abundance: NA; j_gene: TRBJ2-3; CDR3aa: CASSLTGRADTQYF; CDR3nt: TGTGCCAGCAGCTTAACGGGGCGTGCAGATACGCAGTATTTT
v_gene: TRBV6-5; d_gene: NA; abundance: NA; j_gene: TRBJ1-1; CDR3aa: CASSYSEGPTEAFF; CDR3nt: TGTGCCAGCAGTTACTCAGAGGGTCCCACTGAAGCTTTCTTT
v_gene: TRBV6-6; d_gene: TRBD1; abundance: NA; j_gene: TRBJ2-1; CDR3aa: CASSSGTGGWNEQFF; CDR3nt: TGTGCCAGCAGTTCGGGGACAGGGGGCTGGAATGAGCAGTTCTTC
v_gene: TRBV30; d_gene: TRBD1; abundance: NA; j_gene: TRBJ2-6; CDR3aa: CAWTTWDRSKGANVLTF; CDR3nt: TGTGCCTGGACGACTTGGGACAGGAGCAAGGGGGCCAACGTCCTGACTTTC
v_gene: TRBV4-3; d_gene: NA; abundance: NA; j_gene: TRBJ1-4; CDR3aa: CASSREGGWEKLFF; CDR3nt: TGCGCCAGCAGCCGAGAGGGGGGCTGGGAAAAACTGTTTTTT
v_gene: TRBV9; d_gene: NA; abundance: NA; j_gene: TRBJ2-7; CDR3aa: CASSQGTSSYEQYF; CDR3nt: TGTGCCAGCAGCCAAGGGACATCTTCCTACGAGCAGTACTTC
v_gene: TRBV10-1; d_gene: NA; abundance: NA; j_gene: TRBJ2-1; CDR3aa: CASTSHRENSSYNEQFF; CDR3nt: TGCGCCAGCACCTCCCACCGGGAAAACAGCTCCTACAATGAGCAGTTCTTC
v_gene: TRBV4-3; d_gene: NA; abundance: NA; j_gene: TRBJ1-1; CDR3aa: CASSQGIGVRAFF; CDR3nt: TGCGCCAGCAGCCAAGGAATAGGCGTTCGGGCTTTCTTT
v_gene: TRBV27; d_gene: NA; abundance: NA; j_gene: TRBJ2-2; CDR3aa: CASSTGLRTGELFF; CDR3nt: TGTGCCAGCAGTACAGGGTTACGCACCGGGGAGCTGTTTTTT
v_gene: TRBV5-1; d_gene: NA; abundance: NA; j_gene: TRBJ2-5; CDR3aa: CASSLEGNQETQYF; CDR3nt: TGCGCCAGCAGCTTGGAAGGAAATCAAGAGACCCAGTACTTC
v_gene: TRBV5-4; d_gene: NA; abundance: few; j_gene: TRBJ1-2; CDR3aa: CASSLDLFRGNYGYTF; CDR3nt: TGTGCCAGCAGCTTGGATCTATTTAGGGGGAACTATGGCTACACCTTC
v_gene: TRBV25-1; d_gene: NA; abundance: NA; j_gene: TRBJ2-3; CDR3aa: CASSDLAGASTDTQYF; CDR3nt: TGTGCCAGCAGTGATCTGGCGGGGGCGAGCACAGATACGCAGTATTTT